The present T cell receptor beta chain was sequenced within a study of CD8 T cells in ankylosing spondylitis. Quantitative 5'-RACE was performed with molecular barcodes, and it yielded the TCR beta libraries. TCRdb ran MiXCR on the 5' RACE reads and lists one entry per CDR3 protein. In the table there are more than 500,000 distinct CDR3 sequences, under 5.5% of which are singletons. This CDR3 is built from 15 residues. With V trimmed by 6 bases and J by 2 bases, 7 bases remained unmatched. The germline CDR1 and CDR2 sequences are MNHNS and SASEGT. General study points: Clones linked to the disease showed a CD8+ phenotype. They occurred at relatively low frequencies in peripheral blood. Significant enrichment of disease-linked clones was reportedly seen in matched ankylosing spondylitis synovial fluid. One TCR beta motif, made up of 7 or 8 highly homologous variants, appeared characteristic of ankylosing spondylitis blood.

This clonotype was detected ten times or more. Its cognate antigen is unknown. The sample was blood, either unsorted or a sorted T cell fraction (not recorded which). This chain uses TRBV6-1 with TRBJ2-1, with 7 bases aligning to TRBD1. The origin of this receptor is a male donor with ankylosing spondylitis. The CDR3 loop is CASRKPGTAYNEQFF. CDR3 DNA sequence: TGTGCCAGCAGGAAGCCCGGGACAGCCTACAATGAGCAGTTCTTC.